The 20 T cell receptor beta chains given below trace back to one sample, sequenced in a study of vaccination effects on CD4 cells after COVID-19. What these receptors recognize is not known. ViraFEST assay sequencing came after antigen-specific CD4+ T cells were expanded with viral peptide pools. Cultured cells yielded isolated CD4+ T cells after 10 days. The vaccine recipients had no prior SARS-CoV-2 infection, with negative nucleocapsid antibodies. The assay was immunoSEQ multiplex PCR, and TCRdb's table has in-frame clones only and misses some. The repertoire holds tens of thousands of clones, with around 69% as singletons. This specimen was CD4+ T cells from PBMCs cultured with HCoV-NL63 spike peptides, taken before COVID-19 vaccination. Source of these receptors: a human donor who received a COVID-19 vaccine.

V and J are TRBV24-1 and TRBJ1-5; 11 nucleotides match TRBD1. CDR1 is KGHDR and CDR2 is SFDVKD in the germline V gene. The CDR3 consists of 15 residues. Trimming removed 3 bases from V and 6 bases from J; junction bases left unmatched: 3. Here the CDR3 DNA reads TGTGCCACCAGTGATGGGGACAGGGGGGCTCAGCCCCAGCATTTT. It translates to CATSDGDRGAQPQHF.

This chain uses TRBV14 with TRBJ2-5; D may correspond to TRBD1 or TRBD2 (5 bases each). CDR3 size: 15 residues. Germline CDR1 and CDR2: SGHDN and FVKESK. The V and J ends lost 5 bases and 5 bases respectively, with 18 bases between them. CDR3 DNA sequence: TGTGCCAGCAGCACGGGACGGCCGACCGGGGAGACCCAGTACTTC. It codes for CASSTGRPTGETQYF.

V is TRBV2 and J is TRBJ1-1; a weak D match, TRBD1 (5 bases). This CDR3 region has 16 residues. Germline-derived CDR1 and CDR2 are SNHLY and FYNNEI. V lost 0 bases to trimming and J lost 5 bases, with 16 bases between them. The CDR3 reads CASSEALRGRGTEAFF. In DNA form, the CDR3 reads TGTGCCAGCAGTGAAGCGCTTCGAGGGAGGGGAACTGAAGCTTTCTTT.

V is TRBV28 and J is TRBJ2-4; D tentatively fits TRBD1 or TRBD2 (5 bases each). This CDR3 region has 14 residues. Trimming removed 4 bases at V and 3 bases at J, with 10 bases between. CDR1 MDHEN and CDR2 SYDVKM come from the germline V gene. CDR3 region: CASSSGPSKNIQYF. The CDR3 nucleotides are TGTGCCAGCAGTTCGGGACCCAGCAAAAACATTCAGTACTTC.

The rearrangement joins TRBV6-2 or TRBV6-3 to TRBJ1-5; 12 bases are a match to TRBD1. The CDR3 extends over 16 amino acids. The V and J ends lost 5 bases and 7 bases, in that order; junction bases with no gene match: 9. Looked up from germline, CDR1 is MNHEY and CDR2 is SVGEGT. The CDR3 sequence is CASSNTGTGGPQPQHF. The CDR3 DNA sequence: TGTGCCAGCAGTAATACCGGGACAGGGGGCCCCCAGCCCCAGCATTTT.

The chain uses TRBV5-1 and TRBJ2-3; possible D gene TRBD1, 6 bases. CDR1 and CDR2 (germline): SGHRS, YFSETQ. This CDR3 spans 13 amino acids. The V gene lost 7 bases and the J gene lost 6 bases, with 15 bases spanning the gap. The CDR3 coding sequence is TGCGCCAGCGGTTACACAGGGCCCGATACGCAGTATTTT. Protein sequence: CASGYTGPDTQYF. The complete variable domain, with remaining parts taken from reference TRBV5-1 and TRBJ2-3, reads KAGVTQTPRYLIKTRGQQVTLSCSPISGHRSVSWYQQTPGQGLQFLFEYFSETQRNKGNFPGRFSGRQFSNSRSEMNVSTLELGDSALYLCASGYTGPDTQYFGPGTRLTVL.

V usage is TRBV7-9 and J usage is TRBJ1-1; D is perhaps TRBD1 (6 bases). V shed 6 bases and J shed 3 bases, with 20 bases lying between them. CDR1 is SEHNR and CDR2 is FQNEAQ in the germline V gene (reference sequence). The CDR3 has 16 residues. The CDR3 reads CASRRMAGVRDTEAFF. CDR3 coding DNA: TGTGCCAGCAGAAGAATGGCAGGGGTTAGGGACACTGAAGCTTTCTTT.

This chain links TRBV30 with TRBJ2-2; 10 positions agree with TRBD1. Germline V gene data show CDR1 as GTSNPN and CDR2 as SVGIG (reference sequence). Trimming at V came to 7 bases and at J to 4 bases, leaving 6 bases not matched to a gene. CDR3 length equals 14 residues. CDR3: CAYSGTGATGELFF. CDR3 bases: TGTGCCTACTCCGGGACAGGGGCCACCGGGGAGCTGTTTTTT.

V usage is TRBV2 and J usage is TRBJ1-5; no reliable D call. Looked up from germline, CDR1 is SNHLY and CDR2 is FYNNEI. The CDR3 consists of 15 residues. V was clipped by 3 bases and J by 2 bases, with 11 bases between them. CDR3 nucleotide sequence: TGTGCCAGCAGTGATCGGAACGGTGGCAATCAGCCCCAGCATTTT. This codes for CASSDRNGGNQPQHF.

This clone turned up a few times. The chain employs TRBV30 and TRBJ1-3; no clear D. V was cut by 0 bases and J by 0 bases, with 9 bases left in between. Germline V gene data show CDR1 as GTSNPN and CDR2 as SVGIG (reference sequence). The CDR3 sequence is 15 residues long. The CDR3 spells CAWSVNSLSGNTIYF. CDR3 nucleotides: TGTGCCTGGAGTGTGAACAGCCTCTCTGGAAACACCATATATTTT.

This chain links TRBV14 with TRBJ2-5; D possibly corresponds to TRBD2 (5 bases). Trimming shortened V by 0 bases and J by 4 bases, and 18 bases separated the two germline ends. CDR1 is SGHDN and CDR2 is FVKESK in the germline V gene. The CDR3 has 17 residues. The CDR3, as DNA: TGTGCCAGCAGCCAAGATTTACTAGGGATATGGGGAGAGACCCAGTACTTC. It yields the protein CASSQDLLGIWGETQYF.

The chain combines TRBV7-8 with TRBJ2-7; either TRBD1 or TRBD2 may fit D (6 bases each). This CDR3 is built from 15 residues. Trimming shortened V by 1 base and J by 6 bases, and 16 bases separated the two germline ends. Germline V gene sequence: CDR1 SGHVS, CDR2 FQNEAQ. The CDR3 DNA reads TGTGCCAGCAGCTTAGGGAGGGGGTACCCTGGCGAGCAGTACGTC. This encodes CASSLGRGYPGEQYV.

This clone was seen once. The genes are TRBV5-1 and TRBJ2-6; TRBD1 aligns across 8 bases. In germline, CDR1 is SGHRS, CDR2 YFSETQ. CDR3 length: 17 amino acids. V lost 4 bases, J lost 0 bases, and 6 bases stayed unmatched. The CDR3 spells CASSEDRAGSGANVLTF. The CDR3 nucleotides read TGCGCCAGCAGCGAGGACAGGGCAGGCTCTGGGGCCAACGTCCTGACTTTC.

This chain connects TRBV29-1 to TRBJ1-4; TRBD1 is a possible D gene (6 bases). Germline CDR1 SQVTM, CDR2 ANQGSEA. The CDR3 is 12 residues long. Trimming took 4 bases from V and 4 from J, leaving 7 bases between them. CDR3 sequence reads: CSVVGGNEKLFF. CDR3 nucleotide sequence: TGCAGCGTTGTAGGGGGTAATGAAAAACTGTTTTTT.

The chain has TRBV10-2 and TRBJ2-5, with TRBD2 matching 7 bases. CDR1 is WSHSY and CDR2 is SAAADI in the germline V gene. CDR3 size: 13 residues. Germline trimming cut 6 bases from V and 5 bases from J; bases unmatched to any gene: 6. The CDR3 reads CASRRGVYETQYF. CDR3 bases: TGCGCCAGCAGACGGGGGGTCTATGAGACCCAGTACTTC.

V is TRBV6-4 and J is TRBJ1-2; D unresolved. This CDR3 contains 16 residues. Germline lookup yields CDR1 MRHNA and CDR2 SNTAGT. V was trimmed by 2 bases and J by 6 bases, leaving 19 bases between them. CDR3: CASSDTPQAFANGYTF. CDR3 nucleotides: TGTGCCAGCAGTGACACACCCCAGGCTTTTGCGAATGGCTACACCTTC.

This chain links TRBV29-1 with TRBJ2-3; 7 nucleotides align to TRBD2. Germline CDR1 and CDR2: SQVTM and ANQGSEA. The trim removed 5 bases at V and 0 bases at J, leaving 2 bases unmatched. This CDR3 comprises 13 residues. CDR3 bases: TGCAGCGTTCGGCGGGGGAGCACAGATACGCAGTATTTT. Translated, it gives CSVRRGSTDTQYF.

This chain uses TRBV6-2 or TRBV6-3 with TRBJ1-6; TRBD1 matches at 8 bases. The CDR3 extends over 14 amino acids. The V and J ends lost 5 bases and 9 bases, in that order; junction bases with no gene match: 6. Germline values: CDR1 MNHEY, CDR2 SVGEGT. CDR3 sequence (DNA): TGTGCCAGCAGTCTTGGACAGGGAGTTTCACCCCTCCACTTT. Translating it yields CASSLGQGVSPLHF.

The V gene is TRBV11-2, the J gene TRBJ2-3; no reliable D call. Germline V gives CDR1 SGHAT, CDR2 FQNNGV. The CDR3 loop spans 12 amino acids. Trimming stripped 5 bases from V and 11 bases from J, with 14 bases between. The CDR3 sequence is CASSVTPRRQYF. The CDR3 coding sequence is TGTGCCAGCAGCGTGACGCCCCGGAGGCAGTATTTT. Together with reference TRBV11-2 and TRBJ2-3, the CDR3 gives the full variable domain: EAGVAQSPRYKIIEKRQSVAFWCNPISGHATLYWYQQILGQGPKLLIQFQNNGVVDDSQLPKDRFSAERLKGVDSTLKIQPAKLEDSAVYLCASSVTPRRQYFGPGTRLTVL.

The rearrangement joins TRBV18 to TRBJ1-5; possibly TRBD1 for D (6 bases). CDR1 and CDR2 (germline): KGHSH, LQKENI. CDR3 size: 13 residues. The V and J ends lost 1 base and 13 bases respectively, with 14 bases between them. DNA of the CDR3: TGTGCCAGCTCACCACGGGTGACAGGAGGTCAGCATTTT. Protein product: CASSPRVTGGQHF.